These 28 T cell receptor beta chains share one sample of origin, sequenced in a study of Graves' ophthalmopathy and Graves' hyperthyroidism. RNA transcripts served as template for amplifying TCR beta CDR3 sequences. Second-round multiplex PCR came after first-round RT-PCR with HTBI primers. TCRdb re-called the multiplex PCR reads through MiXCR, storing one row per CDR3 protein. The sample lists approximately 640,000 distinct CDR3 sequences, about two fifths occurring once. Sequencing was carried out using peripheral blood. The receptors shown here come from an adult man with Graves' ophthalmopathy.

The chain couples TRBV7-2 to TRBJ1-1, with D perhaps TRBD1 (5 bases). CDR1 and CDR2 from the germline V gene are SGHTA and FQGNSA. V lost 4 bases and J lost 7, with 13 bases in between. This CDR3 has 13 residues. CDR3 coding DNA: TGTGCCAGCAGCTCGGGACTGCAAAATGAAGCTTTCTTT. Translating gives CASSSGLQNEAFF.

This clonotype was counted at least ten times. The CDR3 region is CASSFRDGQYF. For the CDR3, the DNA is TGTGCCAGCAGTTTCCGGGACGGCCAGTACTTC. V and J are TRBV6-6 and TRBJ2-5; D may correspond to TRBD1 or TRBD2 (5 bases each). Germline CDR1 and CDR2: MNHNY and SVGAGI (reference sequence). Trimming left V 4 bases short and J 10 bases short, with 10 bases between. The CDR3 is 11 amino acids.

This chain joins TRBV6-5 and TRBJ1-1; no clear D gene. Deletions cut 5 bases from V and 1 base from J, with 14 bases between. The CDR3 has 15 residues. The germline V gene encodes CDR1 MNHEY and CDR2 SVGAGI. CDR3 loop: CASSQVRPQNTEAFF. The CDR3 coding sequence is TGTGCCAGCAGTCAGGTCCGACCCCAGAACACTGAAGCTTTCTTT.

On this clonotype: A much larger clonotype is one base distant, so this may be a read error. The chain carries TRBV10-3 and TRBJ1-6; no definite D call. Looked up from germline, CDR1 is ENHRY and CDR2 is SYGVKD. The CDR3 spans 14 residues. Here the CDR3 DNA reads TGTGCCAGCAGTTACGGGGTCGGGAACTCACCCCTCCACTTT. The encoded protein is CASSYGVGNSPLHF.

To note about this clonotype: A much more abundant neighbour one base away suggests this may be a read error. The CDR3 coding sequence is TGTGCCAGCAGTTTGGGAACAGGGGCCGAGCAGTACTTC. It is translated as CASSLGTGAEQYF. V usage is TRBV9 and J usage is TRBJ2-7; 7 bases agree with TRBD1. The CDR3 length is 13 residues. The J segment lost 6 bases and the V segment lost 5 bases, leaving 8 bases of the junction unmatched. The germline gives CDR1 SGDLS, CDR2 YYNGEE.

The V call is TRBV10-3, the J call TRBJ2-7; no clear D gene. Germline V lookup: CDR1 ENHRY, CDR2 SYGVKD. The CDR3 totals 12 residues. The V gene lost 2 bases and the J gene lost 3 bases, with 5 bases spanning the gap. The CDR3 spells CAISENNYEQYF. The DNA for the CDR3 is TGTGCCATCAGTGAGAACAACTACGAGCAGTACTTC.

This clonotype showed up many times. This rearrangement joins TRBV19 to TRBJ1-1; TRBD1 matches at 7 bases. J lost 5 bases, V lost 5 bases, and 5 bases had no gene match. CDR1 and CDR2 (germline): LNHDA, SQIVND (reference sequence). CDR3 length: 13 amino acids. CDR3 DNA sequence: TGTGCCAGTAGTGAGACAGGGCGGACTGAAGCTTTCTTT. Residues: CASSETGRTEAFF.

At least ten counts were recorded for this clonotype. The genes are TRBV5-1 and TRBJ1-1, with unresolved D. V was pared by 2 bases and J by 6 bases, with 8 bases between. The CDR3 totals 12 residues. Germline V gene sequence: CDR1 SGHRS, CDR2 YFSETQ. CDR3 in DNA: TGCGCCAGCAGCTTCGTTGGAGCTGAAGCTTTCTTT. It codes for CASSFVGAEAFF.

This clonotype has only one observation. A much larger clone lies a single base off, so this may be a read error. The CDR3: CASSQAPRQDGNTF. DNA for the CDR3: TGCGCCAGCAGCCAAGCCCCAAGACAGGATGGCAACACCTTC. V gene TRBV7-2 combines with J gene TRBJ1-2, with D possibly matching TRBD1 (6 bases). The germline CDR1 and CDR2 sequences are SGHTA and FQGNSA. CDR3 size: 14 residues. Based on the CDR3 plus reference TRBV7-2 and TRBJ1-2, the full variable domain is GAGVSQSPSNKVTEKGKDVELRCDPISGHTALYWYRQSLGQGLEFLIYFQGNSAPDKSGLPSDRFSAERTGGSVSTLTIQRTQQEDSAVYLCASSQAPRQDGNTFGSGTRLTVV.

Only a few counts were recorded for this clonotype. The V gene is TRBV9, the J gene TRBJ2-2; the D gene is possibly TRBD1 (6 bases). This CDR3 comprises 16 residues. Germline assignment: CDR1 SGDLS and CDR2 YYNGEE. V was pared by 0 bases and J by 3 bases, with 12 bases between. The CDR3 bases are TGTGCCAGCAGCGTAGGAACAGGGACATACACCGGGGAGCTGTTTTTT. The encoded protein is CASSVGTGTYTGELFF.

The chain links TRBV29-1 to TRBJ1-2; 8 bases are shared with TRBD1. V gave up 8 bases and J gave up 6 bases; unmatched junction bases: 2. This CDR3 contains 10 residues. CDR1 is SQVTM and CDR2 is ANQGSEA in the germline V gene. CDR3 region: CSLDRDGYTF. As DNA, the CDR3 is TGCAGCTTGGACAGGGATGGCTACACCTTC.

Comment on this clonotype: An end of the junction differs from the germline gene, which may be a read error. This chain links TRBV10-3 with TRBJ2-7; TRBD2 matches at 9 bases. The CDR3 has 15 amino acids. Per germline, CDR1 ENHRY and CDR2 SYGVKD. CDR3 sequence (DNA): TGTGCCAGCAGTGAAGAGACTAGCGGACCCTACGAGCAGTACTTC. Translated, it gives CASSEETSGPYEQYF.

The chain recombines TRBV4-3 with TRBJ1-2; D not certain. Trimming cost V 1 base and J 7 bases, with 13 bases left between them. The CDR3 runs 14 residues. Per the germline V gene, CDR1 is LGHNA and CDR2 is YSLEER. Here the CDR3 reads CASSQVERLAGYTF. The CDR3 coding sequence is TGCGCCAGCAGCCAAGTAGAGCGTCTGGCTGGCTACACCTTC.

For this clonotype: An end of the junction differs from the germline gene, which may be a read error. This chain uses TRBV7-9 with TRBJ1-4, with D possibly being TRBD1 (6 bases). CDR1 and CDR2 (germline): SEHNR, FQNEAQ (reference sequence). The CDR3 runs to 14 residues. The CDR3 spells CASSQLDSDEKLFF. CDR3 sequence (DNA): TGCGCCAGCAGCCAACTGGACAGCGATGAAAAACTGTTTTTT.

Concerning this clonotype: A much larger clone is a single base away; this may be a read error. CDR3 in DNA: TGTGCCAGCAATTTGCGTAACGAGCAGTGCTTC. Its protein is CASNLRNEQCF. The chain has TRBV2 and TRBJ2-7; D remains unclear. Germline V CDR1 and CDR2: SNHLY, FYNNEI. The CDR3 extends over 11 amino acids.

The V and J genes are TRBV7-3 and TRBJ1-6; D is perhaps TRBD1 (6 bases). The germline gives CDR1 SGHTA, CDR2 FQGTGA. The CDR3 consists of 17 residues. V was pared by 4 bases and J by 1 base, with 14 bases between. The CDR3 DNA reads TGTGCCAGCAGCTCAACAGGGAGGGTATCCTATAATTCACCCCTCCACTTT. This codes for CASSSTGRVSYNSPLHF.

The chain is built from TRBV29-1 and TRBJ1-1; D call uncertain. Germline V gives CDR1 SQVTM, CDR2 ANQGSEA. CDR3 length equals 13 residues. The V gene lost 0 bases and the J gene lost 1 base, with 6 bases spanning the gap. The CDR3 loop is CSVEEQPNTEAFF. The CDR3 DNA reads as TGCAGCGTTGAAGAACAGCCGAACACTGAAGCTTTCTTT.

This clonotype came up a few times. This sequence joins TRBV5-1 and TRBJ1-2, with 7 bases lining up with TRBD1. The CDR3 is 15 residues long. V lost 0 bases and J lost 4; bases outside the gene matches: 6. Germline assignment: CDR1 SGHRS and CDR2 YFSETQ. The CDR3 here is CASSLVYRGGYGYTF. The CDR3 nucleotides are TGCGCCAGCAGCTTGGTTTACAGGGGTGGCTATGGCTACACCTTC.

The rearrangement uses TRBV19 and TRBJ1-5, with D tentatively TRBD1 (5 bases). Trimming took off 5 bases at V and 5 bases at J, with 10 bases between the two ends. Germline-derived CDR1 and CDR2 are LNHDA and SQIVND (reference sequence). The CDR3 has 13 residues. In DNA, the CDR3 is TGTGCCAGTAGTGGAGTGGGGGATCAGCCCCAGCATTTT. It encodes CASSGVGDQPQHF.

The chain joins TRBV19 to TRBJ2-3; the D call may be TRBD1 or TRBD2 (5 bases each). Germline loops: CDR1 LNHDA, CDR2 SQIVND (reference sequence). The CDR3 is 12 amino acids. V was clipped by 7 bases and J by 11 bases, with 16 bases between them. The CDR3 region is CASTGSGRQQYF. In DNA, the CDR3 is TGTGCCAGTACCGGTTCGGGACGGCAGCAGTATTTT.

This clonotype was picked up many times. The CDR3 region has the DNA TGTGCCAGCAGCGTAGGTTGGGAGGTTGGCTATGGCTACACCTTC. Protein sequence: CASSVGWEVGYGYTF. This chain links TRBV9 with TRBJ1-2; D is ambiguous. Germline assignment: CDR1 SGDLS and CDR2 YYNGEE. The CDR3 contains 15 residues. V was clipped by 0 bases and J by 4 bases, with 13 bases between them.

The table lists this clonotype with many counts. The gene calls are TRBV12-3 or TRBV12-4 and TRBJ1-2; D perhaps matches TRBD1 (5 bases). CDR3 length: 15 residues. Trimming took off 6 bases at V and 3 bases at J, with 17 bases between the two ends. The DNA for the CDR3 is TGTGCCAGCAGGAATCGACAGCCCGTAGACTATGGCTACACCTTC. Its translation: CASRNRQPVDYGYTF.

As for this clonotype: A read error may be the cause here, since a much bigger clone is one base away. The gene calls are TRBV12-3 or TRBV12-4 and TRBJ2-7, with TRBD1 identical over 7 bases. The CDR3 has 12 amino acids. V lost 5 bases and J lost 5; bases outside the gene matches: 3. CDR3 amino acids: CASSTTGDEQYF. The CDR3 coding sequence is TGTGCCAGCAGTACCACAGGGGACGAGCAGTACTTC.

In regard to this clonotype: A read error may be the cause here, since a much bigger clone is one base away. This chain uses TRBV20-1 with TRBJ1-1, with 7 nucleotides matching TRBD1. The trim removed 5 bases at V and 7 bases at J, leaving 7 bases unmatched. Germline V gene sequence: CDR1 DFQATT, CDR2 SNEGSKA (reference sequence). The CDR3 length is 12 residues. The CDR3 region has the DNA TGCAGTGCTTGCGGGCAGGGGGGTGAAGCTTTCTTT. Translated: CSACGQGGEAFF.

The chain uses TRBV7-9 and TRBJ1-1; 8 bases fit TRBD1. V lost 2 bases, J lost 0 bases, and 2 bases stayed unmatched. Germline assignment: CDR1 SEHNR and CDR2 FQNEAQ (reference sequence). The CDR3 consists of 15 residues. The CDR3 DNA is TGTGCCAGCAGCTTAAACAGGGGGTTGAACACTGAAGCTTTCTTT. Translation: CASSLNRGLNTEAFF.

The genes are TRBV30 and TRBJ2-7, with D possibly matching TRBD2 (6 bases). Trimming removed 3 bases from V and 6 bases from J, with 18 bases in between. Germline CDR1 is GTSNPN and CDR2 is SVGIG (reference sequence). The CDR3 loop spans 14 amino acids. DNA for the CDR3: TGTGCCTGGAGCCGCGGGACGCCCAACACCGAGCAGTACTTC. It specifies CAWSRGTPNTEQYF.

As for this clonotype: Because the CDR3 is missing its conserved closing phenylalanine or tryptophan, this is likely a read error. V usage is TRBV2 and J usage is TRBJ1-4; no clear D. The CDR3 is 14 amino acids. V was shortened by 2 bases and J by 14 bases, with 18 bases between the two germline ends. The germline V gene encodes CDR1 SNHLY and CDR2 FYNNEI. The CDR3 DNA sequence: TGTGCCAGCAGTGAACGGCAGACTCTAGGAGGTCTGTTTATT. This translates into CASSERQTLGGLFI.

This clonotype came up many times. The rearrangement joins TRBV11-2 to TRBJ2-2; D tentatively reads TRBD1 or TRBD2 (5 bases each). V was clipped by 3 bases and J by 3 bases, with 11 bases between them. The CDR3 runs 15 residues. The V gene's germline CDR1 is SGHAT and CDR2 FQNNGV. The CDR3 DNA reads TGTGCCAGCAGCTTCGCAGGGACGTACACCGGGGAGCTGTTTTTT. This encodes CASSFAGTYTGELFF.